The 9 T cell receptor beta chains below all came from one sample that was sequenced in a study of CD8+ T cells in alopecia areata. RNA extraction was followed by reverse transcription into cDNA, which acted as the sequencing template. Clones were sequenced by immunoSEQ multiplex PCR, and TCRdb holds only the in-frame ones, with some missing. The sample yields around 150,000 clones, around two thirds seen once. The sample comprised CD8+ T cells sorted from blood. The receptors here all came from a human donor in good health.

This chain links TRBV29-1 with TRBJ1-1; 9 bases fit TRBD1. The trim removed 4 bases at V and 3 bases at J, leaving 0 bases unmatched. Looked up from germline, CDR1 is SQVTM and CDR2 is ANQGSEA. This CDR3 has 12 amino acids. The CDR3 here is CSVGTGDTEAFF. CDR3 bases: TGCAGCGTTGGGACAGGGGACACTGAAGCTTTCTTT.

This clone has only a few counts. This chain connects TRBV5-1 to TRBJ1-2; D is ambiguous. Germline V gene data show CDR1 as SGHRS and CDR2 as YFSETQ. The CDR3 is 14 residues long. V lost 4 bases and J lost 3, with 13 bases in between. The CDR3 coding sequence is TGCGCCAGCAGCATCCCGGCAGAGCACTATGGCTACACCTTC. Translating gives CASSIPAEHYGYTF.

The V gene is TRBV29-1, the J gene TRBJ1-2; possible D gene TRBD1, 5 bases. V lost 6 bases to trimming and J lost 2 bases, with 22 bases between them. This CDR3 spans 16 amino acids. Germline lookup yields CDR1 SQVTM and CDR2 ANQGSEA. CDR3 DNA sequence: TGCAGCGTCCAAGAACTAAACAGGCCAGGGAACTATGGCTACACCTTC. It encodes CSVQELNRPGNYGYTF.

Only a few counts were recorded for this clone. This chain's CDR3 is CASSQDHVEAGGSGGADTQYF. The CDR3 nucleotides read TGTGCCAGCAGCCAAGACCACGTTGAAGCGGGAGGGTCAGGTGGGGCAGATACGCAGTATTTT. The chain is built from TRBV4-2 and TRBJ2-3; 10 positions agree with TRBD2. Germline CDR1 LGHNA, CDR2 YNFKEQ. The CDR3 is 21 amino acids. Unmatched junction bases numbered 19, after V lost 0 bases and J lost 4 bases.

V is TRBV29-1 and J is TRBJ2-7, with D perhaps matching TRBD1 (5 bases). Trimming pared 3 bases from V and 5 bases from J, leaving 8 bases between. This CDR3 region has 11 residues. Per germline, CDR1 SQVTM and CDR2 ANQGSEA. The CDR3 DNA reads as TGCAGCGTTGAGGCAGGGCACGAGCAGTACTTC. It specifies CSVEAGHEQYF.

This chain connects TRBV7-9 to TRBJ2-7; D perhaps matches TRBD2 (7 bases). The CDR3 is 14 amino acids. Germline V gene data show CDR1 as SEHNR and CDR2 as FQNEAQ (reference sequence). The ends were cut back, 4 bases at V and 5 bases at J, with 15 bases in the middle. For the CDR3, the DNA is TGTGCCAGCAGCTCCCGCGGGGGCCGGAACGAGCAGTACTTC. Protein sequence: CASSSRGGRNEQYF.

The V and J genes are TRBV15 and TRBJ2-5; D call uncertain. CDR1 and CDR2 from the germline V gene are LNHNV and YYDKDF (reference sequence). V gave up 0 bases and J gave up 7 bases, with 9 bases separating them. The CDR3 consists of 13 residues. CDR3 region: CATSREPIGTQYF. The CDR3 nucleotides read TGTGCCACCAGCAGAGAGCCAATCGGGACCCAGTACTTC.

In this sample, this clone turned up a few times. The chain carries TRBV27 and TRBJ2-7; TRBD1 matches at 8 bases. This CDR3 is 14 amino acids long. J lost 3 bases, V lost 4 bases, and 5 bases had no gene match. Germline V lookup: CDR1 MNHEY, CDR2 SMNVEV (reference sequence). The CDR3: CASSSTGEDYEQYF. The CDR3 DNA is TGTGCCAGCAGTTCGACAGGGGAAGACTACGAGCAGTACTTC.

This clone was seen a few times. The same CDR3 also results from other DNA sequences found in this sample. This chain uses TRBV28 with TRBJ2-2; D is undetermined. Trimming pared 3 bases from V and 7 bases from J, leaving 3 bases between. The CDR3 runs to 11 residues. The V gene's germline CDR1 is MDHEN and CDR2 SYDVKM. The CDR3 DNA reads TGTGCCAGCAGTTTTTACGGGGAGCTGTTTTTT. Encoded protein: CASSFYGELFF.